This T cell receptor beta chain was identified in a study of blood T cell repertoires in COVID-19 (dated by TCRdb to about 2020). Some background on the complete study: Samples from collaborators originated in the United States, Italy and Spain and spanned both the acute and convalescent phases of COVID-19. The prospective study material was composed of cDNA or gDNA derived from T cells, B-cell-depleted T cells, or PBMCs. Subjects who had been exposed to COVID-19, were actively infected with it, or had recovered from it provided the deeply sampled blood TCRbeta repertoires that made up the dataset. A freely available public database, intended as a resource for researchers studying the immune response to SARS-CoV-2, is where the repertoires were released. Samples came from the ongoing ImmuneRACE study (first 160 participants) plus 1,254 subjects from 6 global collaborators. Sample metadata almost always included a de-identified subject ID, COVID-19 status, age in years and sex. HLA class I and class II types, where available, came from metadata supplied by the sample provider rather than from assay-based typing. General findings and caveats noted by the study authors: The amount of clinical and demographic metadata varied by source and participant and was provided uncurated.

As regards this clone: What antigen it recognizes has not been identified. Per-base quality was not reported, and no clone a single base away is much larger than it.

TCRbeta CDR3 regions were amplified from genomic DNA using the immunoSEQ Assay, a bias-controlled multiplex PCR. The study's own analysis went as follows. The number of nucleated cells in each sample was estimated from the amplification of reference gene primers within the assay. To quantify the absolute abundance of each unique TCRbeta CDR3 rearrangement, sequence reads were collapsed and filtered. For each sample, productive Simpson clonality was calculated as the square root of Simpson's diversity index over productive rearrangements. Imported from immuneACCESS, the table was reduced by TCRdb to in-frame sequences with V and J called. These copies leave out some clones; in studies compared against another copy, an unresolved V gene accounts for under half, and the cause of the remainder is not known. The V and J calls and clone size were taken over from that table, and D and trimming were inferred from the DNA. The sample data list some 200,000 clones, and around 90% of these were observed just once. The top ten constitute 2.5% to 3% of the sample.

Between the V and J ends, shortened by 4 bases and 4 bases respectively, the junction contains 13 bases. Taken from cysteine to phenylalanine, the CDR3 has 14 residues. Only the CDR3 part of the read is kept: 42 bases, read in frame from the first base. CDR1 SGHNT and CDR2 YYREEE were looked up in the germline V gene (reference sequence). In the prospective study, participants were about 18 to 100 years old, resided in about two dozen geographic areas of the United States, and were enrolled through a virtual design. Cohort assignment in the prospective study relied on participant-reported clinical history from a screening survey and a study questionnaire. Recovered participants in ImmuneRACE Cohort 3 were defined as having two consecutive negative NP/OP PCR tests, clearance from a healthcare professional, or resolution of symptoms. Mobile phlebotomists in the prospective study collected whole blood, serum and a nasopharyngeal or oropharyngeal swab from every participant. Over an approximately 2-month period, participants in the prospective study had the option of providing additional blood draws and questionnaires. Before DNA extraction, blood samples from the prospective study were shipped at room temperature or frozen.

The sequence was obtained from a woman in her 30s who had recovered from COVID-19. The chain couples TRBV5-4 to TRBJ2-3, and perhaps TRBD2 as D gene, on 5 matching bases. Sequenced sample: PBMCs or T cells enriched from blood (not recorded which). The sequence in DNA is TGTGCCAGCAGCCAAACGTCGGGATCAGATACGCAGTATTTT. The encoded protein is CASSQTSGSDTQYF.